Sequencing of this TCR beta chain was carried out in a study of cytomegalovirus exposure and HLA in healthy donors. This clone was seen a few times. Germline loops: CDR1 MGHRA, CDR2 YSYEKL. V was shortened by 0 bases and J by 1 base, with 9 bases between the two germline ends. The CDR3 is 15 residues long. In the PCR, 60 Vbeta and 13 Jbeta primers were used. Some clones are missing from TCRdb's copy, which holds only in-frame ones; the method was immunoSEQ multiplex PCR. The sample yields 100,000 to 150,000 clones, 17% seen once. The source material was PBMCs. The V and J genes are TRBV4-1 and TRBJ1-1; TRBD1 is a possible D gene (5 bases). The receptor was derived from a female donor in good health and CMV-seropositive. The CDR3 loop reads CASSQDGHTNTEAFF. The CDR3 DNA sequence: TGCGCCAGCAGCCAAGATGGACACACGAACACTGAAGCTTTCTTT.